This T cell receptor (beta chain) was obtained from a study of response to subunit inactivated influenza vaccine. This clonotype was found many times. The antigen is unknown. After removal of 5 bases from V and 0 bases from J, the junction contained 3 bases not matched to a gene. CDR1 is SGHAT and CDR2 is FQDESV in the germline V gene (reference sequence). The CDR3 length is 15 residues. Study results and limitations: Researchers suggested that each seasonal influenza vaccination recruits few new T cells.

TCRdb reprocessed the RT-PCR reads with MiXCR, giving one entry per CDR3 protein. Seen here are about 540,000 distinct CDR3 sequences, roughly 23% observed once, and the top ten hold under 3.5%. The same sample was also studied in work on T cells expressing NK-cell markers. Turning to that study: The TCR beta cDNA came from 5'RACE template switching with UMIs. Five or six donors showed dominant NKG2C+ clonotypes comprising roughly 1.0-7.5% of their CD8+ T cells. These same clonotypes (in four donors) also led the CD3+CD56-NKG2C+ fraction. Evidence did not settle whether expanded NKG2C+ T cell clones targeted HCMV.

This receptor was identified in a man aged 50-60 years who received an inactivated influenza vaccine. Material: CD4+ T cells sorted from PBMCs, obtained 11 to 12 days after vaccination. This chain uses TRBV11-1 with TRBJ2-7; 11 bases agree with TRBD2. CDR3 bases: TGTGCCAGCAGCCGGACTAGCGGGCTCTCCTACGAGCAGTACTTC. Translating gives CASSRTSGLSYEQYF.